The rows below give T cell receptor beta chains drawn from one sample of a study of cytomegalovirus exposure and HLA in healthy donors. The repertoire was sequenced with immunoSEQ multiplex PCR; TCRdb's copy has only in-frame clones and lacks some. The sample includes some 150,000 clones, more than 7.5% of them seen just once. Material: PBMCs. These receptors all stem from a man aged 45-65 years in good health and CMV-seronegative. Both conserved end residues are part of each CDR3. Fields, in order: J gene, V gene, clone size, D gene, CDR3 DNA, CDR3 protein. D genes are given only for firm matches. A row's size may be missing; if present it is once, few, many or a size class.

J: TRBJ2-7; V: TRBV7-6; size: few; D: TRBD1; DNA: TGTGCCAGCAGCTTAGGGGGGGGACAGGGGGCCCCCTACGAGCAGTACTTC; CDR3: CASSLGGGQGAPYEQYF
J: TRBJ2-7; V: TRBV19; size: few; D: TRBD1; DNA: TGTGCCAGTAGTGAGGTGGGACAGGGTGATTACGAGCAGTACTTC; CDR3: CASSEVGQGDYEQYF
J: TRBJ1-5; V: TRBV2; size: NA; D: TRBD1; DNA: TGTGCCAGCAGACCCAGGGGGCCGGATCAGCCCCAGCATTTT; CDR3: CASRPRGPDQPQHF
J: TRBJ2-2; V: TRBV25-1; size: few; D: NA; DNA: TGTGCCAGCAGTGATTGGGGGCCCACCGGGGAGCTGTTTTTT; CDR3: CASSDWGPTGELFF
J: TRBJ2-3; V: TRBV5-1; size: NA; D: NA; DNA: TGCGCCAGCAGCCCGGGCTCGAGGGTCACAGATACGCAGTATTTT; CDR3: CASSPGSRVTDTQYF
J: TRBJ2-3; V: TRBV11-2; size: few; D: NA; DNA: TGTGCCAGCAGCCCCCGTGGCACAGGGAACACAGATACGCAGTATTTT; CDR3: CASSPRGTGNTDTQYF
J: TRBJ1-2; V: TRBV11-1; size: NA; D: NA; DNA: TGTGCCAGCAGCCAACCCCTGGGTGTCCGGGGGAACTATGGCTACACCTTC; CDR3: CASSQPLGVRGNYGYTF
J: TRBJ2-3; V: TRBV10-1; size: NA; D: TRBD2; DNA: TGCGCCAGCAGTCTGGGGACTAGCGGTTCGTCGGATACGCAGTATTTT; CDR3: CASSLGTSGSSDTQYF
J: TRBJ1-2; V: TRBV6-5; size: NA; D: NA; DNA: TGTGCCAGCAGTTACTCGGACTTCCGCTATGGCTACACCTTC; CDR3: CASSYSDFRYGYTF
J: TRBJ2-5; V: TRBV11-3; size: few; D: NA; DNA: TGTGCCAGCAGCTTAGGTCTTGAGACCCAGTACTTC; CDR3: CASSLGLETQYF
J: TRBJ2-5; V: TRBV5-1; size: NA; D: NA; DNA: TGCGCCAGCAGCCAGGCCCAGTACCAAGAGACCCAGTACTTC; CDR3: CASSQAQYQETQYF
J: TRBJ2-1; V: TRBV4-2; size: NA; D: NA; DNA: TGTGCCAGCAGCCACTTAGACTCACACAATGAGCAGTTCTTC; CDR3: CASSHLDSHNEQFF
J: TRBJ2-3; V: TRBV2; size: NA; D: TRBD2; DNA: TGTGCCAGCAGTGCGGGAGGGCGTACAGATACGCAGTATTTT; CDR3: CASSAGGRTDTQYF
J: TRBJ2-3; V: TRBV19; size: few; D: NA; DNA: TGTGCCAGTAGTATCTTGTCTACTCCAGATACGCAGTATTTT; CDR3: CASSILSTPDTQYF
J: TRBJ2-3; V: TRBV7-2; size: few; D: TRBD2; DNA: TGTGCCAGCAGCTCCAGGACTAGCGGGGGGTTGGATACGCAGTATTTT; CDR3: CASSSRTSGGLDTQYF
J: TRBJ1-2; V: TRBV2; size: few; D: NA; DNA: TGTGCCAGCACCCGAAGGGGAGGCTACTATGGCTACACCTTC; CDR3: CASTRRGGYYGYTF
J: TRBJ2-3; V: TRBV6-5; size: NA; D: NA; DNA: TGTGCCAGCAGTTATGTCACGGAGCAGTCAGATACGCAGTATTTT; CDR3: CASSYVTEQSDTQYF
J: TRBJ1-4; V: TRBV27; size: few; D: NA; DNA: TGTGCCAGCAAGTCCCCCCCCAGCAGAGGGAATGAAAAACTGTTTTTT; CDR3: CASKSPPSRGNEKLFF
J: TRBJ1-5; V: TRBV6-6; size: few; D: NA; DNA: TGTGCCAGCAGTGGAGGGCGCGATCAGCCCCAGCATTTT; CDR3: CASSGGRDQPQHF
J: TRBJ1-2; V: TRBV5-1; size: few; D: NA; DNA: TGCGCCAGCAGCTTGGCCATGGGAGGTCAAGATGGCTACACCTTC; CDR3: CASSLAMGGQDGYTF
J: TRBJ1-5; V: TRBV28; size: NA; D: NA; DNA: TGTGCCAGCAGTTTAACTGGTAATCAGCCCCAGCATTTT; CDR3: CASSLTGNQPQHF
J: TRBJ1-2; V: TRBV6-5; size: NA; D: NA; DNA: TGTGCCAGCAGTCCTCGGGGGGCTAACTATGGCTACACCTTC; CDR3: CASSPRGANYGYTF
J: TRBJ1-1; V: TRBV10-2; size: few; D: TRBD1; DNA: TGCGCCAGCAGTCGGGCAGGGGGAAAAGGCACTGAAGCTTTCTTT; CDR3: CASSRAGGKGTEAFF
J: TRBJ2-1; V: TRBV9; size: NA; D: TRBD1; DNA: TGTGCCAGTGCAGGGGGCAAGGATGAGCAGTTCTTC; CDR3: CASAGGKDEQFF
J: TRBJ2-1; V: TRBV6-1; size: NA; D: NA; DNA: TGTGCCAGCAGTGGGGGCAGGGGCACCTACAATGAGCAGTTCTTC; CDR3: CASSGGRGTYNEQFF
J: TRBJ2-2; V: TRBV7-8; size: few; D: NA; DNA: TGTGCCAGCAGCTTAGACGGGAGGAACACCGGGGAGCTGTTTTTT; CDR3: CASSLDGRNTGELFF
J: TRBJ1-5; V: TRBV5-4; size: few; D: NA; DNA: TGTGCCAGCAGTAACAGGAATCAGCCCCAGCATTTT; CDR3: CASSNRNQPQHF